The clone carrying this T cell receptor (beta chain) was picked up many times. Its target is not known. TCRdb itself ran the RACE reads through MiXCR, one entry per CDR3 protein. The sample includes 300,000 to 450,000 distinct CDR3 sequences, more than 4.5% of them seen just once. This CDR3 comprises 13 residues. V lost 7 bases, J lost 0 bases, and 10 bases lay in between. The germline V gene has CDR1 SQVTM and CDR2 ANQGSEA. Described time point: patch test 1, 2 weeks after DPC sensitization. Noted treatment: therapeutic diphenylcyclopropenone sensitization with weekly scalp DPC. The data were obtained in a study of human T cells and chemical hapten exposure. Study-wide context: TCR yields per sample varied mostly from small pooled library volume differences. Study observations and caveats: Compared with pre-sensitization or healthy control sets, expanded TCRs clustered more.

The clonotype was recovered from a woman in her fifties or sixties with alopecia areata. Some clones in this sample may be carry-over from other donors' samples. The chain links TRBV29-1 to TRBJ1-3; D unclear. Material: whole blood, obtained in connection with sensitization to the hapten diphenylcyclopropenone (DPC). As DNA, the CDR3 is TGCAGCGGTCAGGAGAGCTCTGGAAACACCATATATTTT. It codes for CSGQESSGNTIYF.